This entry is about one TCR beta chain. The antigen is undetermined. PCR used 60 Vbeta primers and 13 Jbeta primers. TCRdb's copy holds only in-frame clones and misses some; the assay was immunoSEQ multiplex PCR. The sample yields about 140,000 clones, roughly 68% seen once. These data are taken from a study of cytomegalovirus exposure and HLA in healthy donors. Study outcomes and limitations: The Asian-associated ancestry cluster reportedly had fewer N-insertions than the roughly 720-donor mean in a later analysis. Excluded: some indistinguishable V segments such as TRBV6-2 and TRBV6-3.

CDR3 length: 15 amino acids. CDR1 and CDR2 (germline): MNHEY, SVGAGI. The V gene lost 6 bases and the J gene lost 2 bases, with 11 bases spanning the gap. At sampling all donors were nominally healthy, likely with unrecorded immune exposures. This sequence originates from a man younger than 40 in good health and CMV-seropositive. The specimen was PBMCs. The V and J genes are TRBV6-5 and TRBJ2-6, with a tentative D call TRBD1 (6 bases). The CDR3 DNA is TGTGCCAGCAGAAGCTCAGGGGCTGGGGCCAACGTCCTGACTTTC. Translating gives CASRSSGAGANVLTF.